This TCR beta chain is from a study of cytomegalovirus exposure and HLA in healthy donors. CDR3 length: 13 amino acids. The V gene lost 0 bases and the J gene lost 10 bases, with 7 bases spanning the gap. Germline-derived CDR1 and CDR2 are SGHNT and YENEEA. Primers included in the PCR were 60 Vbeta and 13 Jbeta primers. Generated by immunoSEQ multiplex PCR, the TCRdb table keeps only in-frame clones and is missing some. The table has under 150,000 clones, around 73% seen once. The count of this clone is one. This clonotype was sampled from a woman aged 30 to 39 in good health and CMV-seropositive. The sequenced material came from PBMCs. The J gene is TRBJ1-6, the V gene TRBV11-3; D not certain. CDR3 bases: TGTGCCAGCAGCTTAGAAGGAGAATCACCCCTCCACTTT. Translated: CASSLEGESPLHF.